This T cell receptor beta chain was documented in a study of T-cell memory formation after mild COVID-19. This clonotype appeared a few times. What it recognizes is unknown. With constant-segment primers, 5'RACE yielded cDNA libraries of TCR alpha and TCR beta that carried sample barcodes and UMIs. TCRdb re-derived calls from the 5' RACE reads in MiXCR, one entry per CDR3 protein. Of roughly 510,000 distinct CDR3 sequences listed, approximately 15% are singletons. Regarding the study as a whole: While clones contracting from day 15 to 85 were balanced between CD4 and CD8, later expanders leaned CD4+. Confirmation of SARS-CoV-2 specificity was lacking for second-wave clones peaking day 37.

The CDR3 runs 15 residues. Germline assignment: CDR1 SGHVS and CDR2 FQNEAQ. The germline V and J ends were trimmed by 10 bases and 10 bases, with 23 bases remaining between them. The receptor was isolated from an adult woman who had mild COVID-19 (a few samples of this study predate the infection). Cell type and time point are not known. V and J are TRBV7-8 and TRBJ1-6; D remains unclear. Sequencing used PBMCs or a T cell subset sorted from them (not recorded which). This CDR3 reads CATEALIPPVSPLHF. In DNA form, the CDR3 reads TGTGCCACCGAGGCCCTCATCCCCCCGGTATCACCCCTCCACTTT.